This T cell receptor beta chain is drawn from a study of blood T cell repertoires in COVID-19. As for the study in general: COVID-19 samples collected from the United States, Italy and Spain covered acute and convalescent phases.

Produced via immunoSEQ multiplex PCR; TCRdb's table is partial and in-frame only. The repertoire holds 300,000 to 350,000 clones, with roughly 85% as singletons. The sequencing sample was made of PBMCs or T cells enriched from blood (not recorded which). The clonotype was recovered from a man aged 25-40 years who had recovered from COVID-19.

The CDR3 DNA follows: TGTGCCAGCAGTGACAGGGTGGGAAAACTGTTTTTT. Its translation is CASSDRVGKLFF. This chain uses TRBV27 with TRBJ1-4; 7 nucleotides match TRBD1. Germline V gives CDR1 MNHEY, CDR2 SMNVEV (reference sequence). The ends lost 5 bases at V and 10 bases at J; junction bases unmatched: 4. The CDR3 covers 12 residues. Filled out from reference TRBV27 and TRBJ1-4, the complete variable domain reads EAQVTQNPRYLITVTGKKLTVTCSQNMNHEYMSWYRQDPGLGLRQIYYSMNVEVTDKGDVPEGYKVSRKEKRNFPLILESPSPNQTSLYFCASSDRVGKLFFGSGTQLSVL.